This T cell receptor beta chain was sequenced for a study of shared clonotypes between healthy human individuals. CD45RA-negative memory and CD45RA+ naive subsets were split from the CD4+ cells. As concerns this clone: This sample also contains other DNA sequences that code for the same CDR3.

TCRdb's copy holds only in-frame clones and misses some; the assay was immunoSEQ multiplex PCR. The sample comprises roughly 2.5 million clones, around 90% of which are singletons, and 0.14% rests with the top ten. This CDR3 is 11 amino acids long. The V segment lost 5 bases and the J segment 10 bases; nucleotides outside the gene matches: 2. Germline lookup yields CDR1 MNHEY and CDR2 SVGAGI. Sequencing was performed on naive CD4+ T cells sorted from blood. The subset is: CD45RA+ positively selected. This sequence originates from a man younger than 35 in good health. The chain is built from TRBV6-5 and TRBJ1-1; 9 bases fit TRBD1. CDR3 loop: CASSLQGAAFF. CDR3 bases: TGTGCCAGCAGTCTACAGGGGGCAGCTTTCTTT.